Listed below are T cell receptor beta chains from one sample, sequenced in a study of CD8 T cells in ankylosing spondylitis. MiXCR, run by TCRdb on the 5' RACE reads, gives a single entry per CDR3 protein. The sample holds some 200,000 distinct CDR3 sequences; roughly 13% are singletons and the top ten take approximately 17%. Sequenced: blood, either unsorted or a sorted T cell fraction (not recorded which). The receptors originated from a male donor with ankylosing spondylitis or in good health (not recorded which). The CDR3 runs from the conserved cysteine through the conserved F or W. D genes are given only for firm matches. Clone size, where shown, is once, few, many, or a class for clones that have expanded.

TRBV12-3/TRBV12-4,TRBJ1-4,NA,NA,CASSLLGATNEKLFF,TGTGCCAGCAGTTTGCTGGGGGCAACTAATGAAAAACTGTTTTTT
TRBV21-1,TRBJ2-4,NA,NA,CASSKIPPGQGLNIQYF,TGTGCCAGCAGCAAAATTCCCCCGGGACAGGGGTTAAACATTCAGTACTTC
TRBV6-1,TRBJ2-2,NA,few,CASNGAGELFF,TGTGCCAGCAACGGGGCCGGGGAGCTGTTTTTT
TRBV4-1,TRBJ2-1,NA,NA,CASSQDSSYNEQFF,TGCGCCAGCAGCCAAGATTCTAGCTACAATGAGCAGTTCTTC
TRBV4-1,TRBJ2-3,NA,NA,CASSQGQGTQYF,TGCGCCAGCAGCCAAGGACAAGGTACGCAGTATTTT
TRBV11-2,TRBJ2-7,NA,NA,CASSGSGGDLLRDWQYF,TGTGCCAGCAGCGGAAGCGGTGGGGACCTCCTACGAGATTGGCAGTACTTC
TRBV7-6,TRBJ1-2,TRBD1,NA,CASSSQGFGYTF,TGTGCCAGCAGCTCACAGGGGTTCGGCTACACCTTC
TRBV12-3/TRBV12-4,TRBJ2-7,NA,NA,CASSWSGSYEQYF,TGTGCCAGCAGTTGGTCGGGATCCTACGAGCAGTACTTC
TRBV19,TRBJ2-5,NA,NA,CASSTANQETQYF,TGTGCCAGTAGTACCGCGAACCAAGAGACCCAGTACTTC
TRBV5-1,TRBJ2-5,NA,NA,CASSTLLVVQETQYF,TGCGCCAGCAGCACCCTCTTGGTAGTTCAAGAGACCCAGTACTTC
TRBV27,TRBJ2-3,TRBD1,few,CASSSLGQSSTDTQYF,TGTGCCAGCAGTTCCCTGGGACAGTCCTCCACAGATACGCAGTATTTT
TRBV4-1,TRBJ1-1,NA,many,CASSQDQQGNTEAFF,TGCGCCAGCAGCCAAGATCAGCAGGGGAACACTGAAGCTTTCTTT
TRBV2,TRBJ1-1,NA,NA,CASSSSRDLADTEAFF,TGTGCCAGCAGTTCTTCCCGGGACCTGGCGGACACTGAAGCTTTCTTT
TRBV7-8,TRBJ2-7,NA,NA,CASSLGDGPTYEQYF,TGTGCCAGCAGCTTAGGGGACGGACCAACCTACGAGCAGTACTTC
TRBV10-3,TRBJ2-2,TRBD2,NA,CAILTTSGANTGELFF,TGTGCCATCCTCACGACTAGCGGGGCGAACACCGGGGAGCTGTTTTTT
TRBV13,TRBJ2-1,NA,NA,CASSLQPHEQFF,TGTGCCAGCAGCCTCCAACCGCATGAGCAGTTCTTC
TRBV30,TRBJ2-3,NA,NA,CAWGGPLSTDTQYF,TGTGCCTGGGGTGGACCACTTAGCACAGATACGCAGTATTTT
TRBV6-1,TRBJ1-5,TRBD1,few,CASRETGISNQPQHF,TGTGCCAGCAGGGAGACAGGGATTAGCAATCAGCCCCAGCATTTT
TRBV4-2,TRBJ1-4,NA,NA,CASSQEQGRSEKLFF,TGTGCCAGCAGCCAAGAGCAGGGGAGGAGTGAAAAACTGTTTTTT
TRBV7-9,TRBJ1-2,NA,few,CASSPAHLANSNYGYTF,TGTGCCAGCAGCCCAGCACACCTAGCGAATTCTAACTATGGCTACACCTTC
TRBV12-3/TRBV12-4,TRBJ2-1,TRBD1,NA,CASSLRTGYNEQFF,TGTGCCAGCAGTTTGCGGACAGGCTACAATGAGCAGTTCTTC
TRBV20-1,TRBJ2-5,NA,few,CSASKGLEETQYF,TGCAGTGCTAGCAAGGGACTGGAAGAGACCCAGTACTTC
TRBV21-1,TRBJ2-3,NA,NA,CASSKIPGPRTDTQYF,TGTGCCAGCAGCAAAATACCAGGGCCGAGAACAGATACGCAGTATTTT
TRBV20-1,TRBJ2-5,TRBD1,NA,CSARSRDRPRETQYF,TGCAGTGCTAGATCAAGGGACAGGCCTAGGGAGACCCAGTACTTC
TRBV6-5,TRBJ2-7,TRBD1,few,CASSYPGTASYEQYF,TGTGCCAGCAGTTACCCCGGGACAGCTTCCTACGAGCAGTACTTC
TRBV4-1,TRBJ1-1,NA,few,CASSQDHGGYTEAFF,TGCGCCAGCAGCCAAGATCACGGGGGCTACACTGAAGCTTTCTTT
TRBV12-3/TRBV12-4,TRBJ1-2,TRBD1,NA,CASSLGDRVRYGYTF,TGTGCCAGCAGTTTAGGGGACAGGGTGCGCTATGGCTACACCTTC
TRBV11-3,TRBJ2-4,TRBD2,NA,CASSLGLAGSKYF,TGTGCCAGCAGCCTAGGACTAGCGGGATCAAAGTACTTC
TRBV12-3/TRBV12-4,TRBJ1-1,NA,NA,CASSHSAQEPEAFF,TGTGCCAGCAGCCATTCAGCCCAGGAACCTGAAGCTTTCTTT
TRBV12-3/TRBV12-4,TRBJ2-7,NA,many,CASSPQDRSYEQYF,TGTGCCAGCAGTCCCCAGGACCGCTCCTACGAGCAGTACTTC
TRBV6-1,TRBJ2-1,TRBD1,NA,CASGQGARPYNEQFF,TGTGCCAGCGGTCAGGGGGCGAGGCCCTACAATGAGCAGTTCTTC
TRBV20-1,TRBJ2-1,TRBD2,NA,CSARDRTSGGQFF,TGCAGTGCTAGAGACCGGACTAGCGGGGGGCAGTTCTTC
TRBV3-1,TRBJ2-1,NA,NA,CASSQSRTDNEQFF,TGTGCCAGCAGCCAATCCCGGACAGACAATGAGCAGTTCTTC
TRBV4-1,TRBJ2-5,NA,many,CASSQPGAQETQYF,TGCGCCAGCAGCCAGCCAGGGGCCCAAGAGACCCAGTACTTC
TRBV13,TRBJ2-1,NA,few,CASSLRGENGGEQFF,TGTGCCAGCAGCTTAAGGGGAGAGAACGGCGGGGAGCAGTTCTTC
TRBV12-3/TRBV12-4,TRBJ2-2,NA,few,CASSEERRSAGELFF,TGTGCCAGCAGCGAAGAGAGGCGGTCGGCCGGGGAGCTGTTTTTT
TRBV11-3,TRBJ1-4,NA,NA,CASSLTTSSIEWWNEKLFF,TGTGCCAGCAGCTTAACCACATCATCGATAGAGTGGTGGAATGAAAAACTGTTTTTT
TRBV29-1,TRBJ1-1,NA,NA,CSVSRGWGTEAFF,TGCAGCGTGAGCAGGGGCTGGGGCACTGAAGCTTTCTTT
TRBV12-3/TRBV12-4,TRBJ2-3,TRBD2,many,CASSFSGGQVSDTQYF,TGTGCCAGCAGTTTTAGCGGGGGGCAGGTATCAGATACGCAGTATTTT
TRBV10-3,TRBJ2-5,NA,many,CAISESGTDQETQYF,TGTGCCATCAGTGAGTCAGGGACTGACCAAGAGACCCAGTACTTC
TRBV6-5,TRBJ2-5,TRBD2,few,CASSSFRAGAETQYF,TGTGCCAGCAGTTCCTTCCGAGCGGGAGCAGAGACCCAGTACTTC
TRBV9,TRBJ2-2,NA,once,CASSLSERRTLNTGELFF,TGTGCCAGCAGCCTTTCCGAGAGGCGTACCTTAAACACCGGGGAGCTGTTTTTT
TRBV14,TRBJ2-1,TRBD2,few,CASSGWLAANNEQFF,TGTGCCAGCAGCGGATGGCTAGCGGCAAACAATGAGCAGTTCTTC
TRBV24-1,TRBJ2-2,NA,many,CARDNTGELFF,TGTGCCAGGGACAACACCGGGGAGCTGTTTTTT
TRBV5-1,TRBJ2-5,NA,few,CASSLKGLEFYETQYF,TGCGCCAGCAGCTTGAAGGGGCTGGAGTTCTACGAGACCCAGTACTTC
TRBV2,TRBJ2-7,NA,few,CASSEALHEQYF,TGTGCCAGCAGTGAAGCACTTCACGAGCAGTACTTC
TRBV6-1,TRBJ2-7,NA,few,CASSGPGQAPDEQYF,TGTGCCAGCAGTGGTCCGGGACAAGCGCCCGACGAGCAGTACTTC
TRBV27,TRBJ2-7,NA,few,CASTLHQGSYEQYF,TGTGCCAGCACCCTCCACCAAGGGTCCTACGAGCAGTACTTC
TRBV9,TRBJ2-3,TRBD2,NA,CASSEPSGGGDTQYF,TGTGCCAGCAGCGAGCCTAGCGGGGGGGGGGATACGCAGTATTTT
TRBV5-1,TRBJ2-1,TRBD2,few,CASSLGLAGVVEEQFF,TGCGCCAGCAGCTTGGGATTAGCGGGAGTGGTAGAAGAGCAGTTCTTC
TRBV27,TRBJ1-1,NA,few,CASSSWGTEAFF,TGTGCCAGCAGTTCGTGGGGAACTGAAGCTTTCTTT
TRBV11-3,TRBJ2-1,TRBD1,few,CASSIYRGSSYNEQFF,TGTGCCAGCAGCATCTACAGGGGGAGCTCCTACAATGAGCAGTTCTTC
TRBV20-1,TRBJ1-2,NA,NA,CSARDGDTF,TGCAGTGCTAGGGACGGGGACACCTTC
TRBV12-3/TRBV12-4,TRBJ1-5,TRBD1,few,CASSLGESTGAHQPQHF,TGTGCCAGCAGTTTAGGGGAGTCCACAGGGGCGCATCAGCCCCAGCATTTT
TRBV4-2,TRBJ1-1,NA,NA,CASSQEVGRPDEAFF,TGTGCCAGCAGCCAAGAAGTCGGGCGGCCCGATGAAGCTTTCTTT